The present T cell receptor beta chain was sequenced within a study of beta chain features in type 1 diabetes. At the level of the study: Taken together, all samples contributed fewer than 110 million examined sorted cells. The study, taken as a whole, reports: Among patients, naive, central memory and Treg TCRB repertoires appeared more similar than among healthy donors. Among all four CD4+ subsets, Type 1 diabetes patients had TCRB CDR3s that were moderately but significantly shorter. There were fewer insertions and more deletions at the VDJ junctions of type 1 diabetes patients.

Of note for this clone: Antigen unknown.

Reverse transcription of all isolated RNA meant that expressed TCRB transcripts were sequenced. Sequencing was performed with immunoSEQ multiplex PCR; in TCRdb, only in-frame clones are kept and a portion is missing. The sample consists of some 300,000 clones, roughly 8% of them appearing once. CDR3 length: 14 residues. Trimming pared 2 bases from V and 0 bases from J, leaving 9 bases between. Germline V gene lookup returns CDR1 SGHRS and CDR2 YFSETQ. This clonotype was sampled from a young woman in good health. Sequencing was performed on central memory CD4+ T cells from blood. The V gene is TRBV5-1, the J gene TRBJ2-7; D remains unclear. The CDR3 reads CASSLDTSSYEQYV. CDR3 sequence (DNA): TGCGCCAGCAGCTTAGACACCAGCTCCTACGAGCAGTACGTC.